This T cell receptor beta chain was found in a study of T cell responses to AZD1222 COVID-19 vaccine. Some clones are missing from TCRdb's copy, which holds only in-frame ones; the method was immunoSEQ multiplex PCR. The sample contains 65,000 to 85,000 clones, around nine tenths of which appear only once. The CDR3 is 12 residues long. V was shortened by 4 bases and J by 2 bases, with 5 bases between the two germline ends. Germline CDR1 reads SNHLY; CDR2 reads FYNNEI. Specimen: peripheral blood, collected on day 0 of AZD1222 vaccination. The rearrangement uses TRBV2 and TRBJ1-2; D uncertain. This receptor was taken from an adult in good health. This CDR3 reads CASSADNYGYTF. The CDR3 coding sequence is TGTGCCAGCAGTGCGGACAACTATGGCTACACCTTC.